The present entry profiles one T cell receptor (beta chain) with its context. This clonotype appeared many times. What this receptor recognizes is not known. At one boundary the junction diverges from the germline segment, which might be a read error. For repertoire sequencing, the TCR beta CDR3 regions were amplified from RNA transcripts. The first round of RT-PCR was done with HTBI primers and the Qiagen OneStep RT-PCR kit, and was followed by a second round of multiplex PCR, then size selection and purification. Libraries were sequenced on an Illumina HiSeq2000 using paired-end 100 bp reads. As for how the authors treated the data: SOAPnuke was used to process the reads, throwing out any read that had adapters, had uncalled bases, had a mean Phred below 15, or lacked an exact constant-primer or identifier match. COPE v1.2.5 was used to merge high-quality paired reads. Unique nucleotide sequences were defined as clonotypes and aligned to IMGT TRB V, D and J references using MiTCR v1.1. Only V-J combinations with frequency above 0.0001 were analysed, covering more than 99% of repertoires. For each V-J combination, a TCR clonal expansion and chaos score was defined as the ratio of F50 clonal expansion to chaos observed in the TCRdist matrix. Welch's t-statistics and random forest were used to reduce features to approximately 13 V-J combinations, which were fed into a naive Bayes classifier. The Morisita-Horn index was used to measure how similar the thyroid and blood repertoires were. TCRdb reanalyzed the raw reads on its own, using fastp at Q25 for trimming and MiXCR for clone calling, and kept in-frame beta chains. One record per CDR3 amino acid sequence lists the most common genes and DNA. The V and J calls and clone size come from TCRdb's table, not from the authors' own analysis. The sample table lists about 420,000 distinct CDR3 sequences, under 25% of them with a count of one. The ten top clones hold under 3% of the sample.

The data are from a study of Graves' ophthalmopathy and Graves' hyperthyroidism (dated by TCRdb to the late 2010s). General notes on the study: Peripheral blood samples were taken at the time of initial diagnosis, before any treatment was given. An independent validation cohort comprised some 19 hyperthyroidism patients and some 16 patients who later progressed from hyperthyroidism to ophthalmopathy. In total, approximately 130 blood samples were TCR-sequenced: 40 to 45 ophthalmopathy, under 80 hyperthyroidism and some 17 hyperthyroidism-to-ophthalmopathy patients. For training and testing, the 100 or so patients in the discovery cohort were randomly divided in a 7:3 ratio. In about six hyperthyroidism patients, the T-cell repertoire of thyroid tissue was compared with the T-cell repertoire of blood. To tell Graves' ophthalmopathy apart from Graves' hyperthyroidism, and to predict which patients would progress to ophthalmopathy, the study relied on TCR beta repertoire signatures. Once sampling was done, hyperthyroidism patients were given methimazole at a starting dose of 30 mg daily, while ophthalmopathy patients were given high-dose intravenous methylprednisolone. To explore V-J signatures that distinguish ophthalmopathy from hyperthyroidism, a discovery set of 100 patients was enrolled, made up of under 50 with ophthalmopathy and 55 to 65 with stable hyperthyroidism. Overall study results and their limits: In cross-validation, the 13-signature model distinguished ophthalmopathy from stable hyperthyroidism with around 90% sensitivity and about 81% specificity, while in the test set the corresponding values were roughly 80% and 75%. Most of the expanded thyroid clonotypes with a frequency above 0.001 were also detected in blood, and it was suggested that the thyroid immune response may be reflected by blood repertoires. No statistical method was used to set the sample size in advance, and the investigators knew which group each participant was assigned to. In validation, the model predicted ophthalmopathy progression with more than 70% sensitivity and roughly 72% specificity; approximately 12 predicted patients were CT-confirmed with GO in a median of about 6.1 months.

The CDR3 starts with the cysteine, ends with the phenylalanine, and has 13 residues. The entry retains the CDR3 DNA only, 39 bases that are in frame from base 1. Looking up the germline V gene yields CDR1 SGHRS and CDR2 YFSETQ. Hyperthyroidism was considered stable if no progression to ophthalmopathy occurred within 18 months of follow-up. Hyperthyroidism patients were newly diagnosed, were aged 18 to 65 years, and had a disease duration under 2 months. Patients with other autoimmune diseases, uncontrolled infections, pregnancy or lactation were excluded. Clinical symptoms, serum thyroxine, TRAb, thyroid ultrasound and orbital computed tomography were used for diagnosis. Ficoll-Paque density gradient centrifugation was used to isolate PBMCs from around 10 ml of fresh peripheral blood. Trizol reagent was used to extract the total RNA, and its quality was then checked on an Agilent 2100 Bioanalyzer.

Sequenced input: peripheral blood. The rearranged segments are TRBV5-1 and TRBJ1-6, with the D gene too uncertain to name. This clonotype was obtained from a woman under 30 with stable Graves' hyperthyroidism. Donor details come from another sample of the same person, matched by shared clones. The CDR3 reads CASSLAGNSPLHF. Read as DNA, the sequence is TGTGCCAGCAGTTTGGCCGGAAATTCACCCCTCCACTTT.